These 16 T cell receptor beta chains were all obtained from the same sample, sequenced in a study of T cells after yellow fever vaccination. TCRdb fed the 5' RACE reads into MiXCR, producing one record per CDR3 protein. Here the sample spans 500,000 to 650,000 distinct CDR3 sequences, 17% being singletons. The sample here was PBMCs, taken 5 days after the first yellow fever vaccination. Every receptor here comes from a man aged 18 to 35 who received the YFV17D yellow fever vaccine.

This clonotype was seen a few times. The chain is built from TRBV12-3 or TRBV12-4 and TRBJ2-2; tentative D call: TRBD1 (6 bases). V was cut by 5 bases and J by 7 bases, with 11 bases left in between. This CDR3 is built from 13 residues. This chain's CDR3 is CASSRRGIGELFF. The CDR3 bases are TGTGCCAGCAGTCGCAGGGGAATCGGGGAGCTGTTTTTT.

This clonotype appeared a few times. V gene TRBV20-1 combines with J gene TRBJ2-5, with TRBD2 as a possible D gene (5 bases). V shed 3 bases and J shed 7 bases, with 15 bases lying between them. Germline lookup yields CDR1 DFQATT and CDR2 SNEGSKA (reference sequence). The CDR3 totals 13 residues. This CDR3 reads CSARPRGVTTQYF. DNA for the CDR3: TGCAGTGCTAGGCCCCGGGGTGTTACGACCCAGTACTTC.

J is TRBJ2-6 and V is TRBV5-1; D not certain. This CDR3 comprises 14 residues. The germline CDR1 and CDR2 sequences are SGHRS and YFSETQ. The V end was cut by 5 bases, the J end by 1 base, with 7 bases between. This chain's CDR3 is CASSQTSGANVLTF. CDR3 bases: TGCGCCAGCAGTCAGACGTCTGGGGCCAACGTCCTGACTTTC.

This clonotype showed up just a few times. The V and J genes are TRBV7-8 and TRBJ2-7, with D possibly being TRBD1 (6 bases). CDR3 length equals 14 residues. Per germline, CDR1 SGHVS and CDR2 FQNEAQ. Trimming removed 6 bases from V and 0 bases from J, with 12 bases in between. The CDR3 nucleotides read TGTGCCAGCAGAGACCAACAGGGCTCCTACGAGCAGTACTTC. Encoded protein: CASRDQQGSYEQYF.

The J gene is TRBJ2-7, the V gene TRBV27; TRBD2 matches at 8 bases. Germline V lookup: CDR1 MNHEY, CDR2 SMNVEV (reference sequence). This CDR3 region has 18 residues. V was pared by 5 bases and J by 7 bases, with 22 bases of the junction left unmatched. DNA of the CDR3: TGTGCCAGCAGTCTCCGAGTAGCGGGGAAGCTACGTGGGGGGGAGCAGTACTTC. Its translation: CASSLRVAGKLRGGEQYF.

CDR3 DNA: TGCGCCAGCAGCGGGGGACACCTGAAACAAGAGACCCAGTACTTC. Encoded protein: CASSGGHLKQETQYF. The gene calls are TRBV5-1 and TRBJ2-5; a possible D gene is TRBD1 (6 bases). V dropped 4 bases and J dropped 2 bases, with 15 bases sitting between them. The germline V gene encodes CDR1 SGHRS and CDR2 YFSETQ. The CDR3 totals 15 residues.

This clonotype was seen ten or more times. The chain uses TRBV9 and TRBJ2-1, with D perhaps TRBD2 (5 bases). CDR1 is SGDLS, CDR2 YYNGEE, per germline. The CDR3 covers 13 residues. The V gene lost 4 bases and the J gene lost 4 bases, with 9 bases spanning the gap. The CDR3 sequence is CASSLPGYNEQFF. DNA of the CDR3: TGTGCCAGCAGCCTCCCGGGGTACAATGAGCAGTTCTTC.

This clonotype was seen many times. The rearrangement joins TRBV7-9 to TRBJ2-3; D call uncertain. This CDR3 contains 13 residues. Trimming shortened V by 2 bases and J by 1 base, and 4 bases separated the two germline ends. Germline CDR1 is SEHNR and CDR2 is FQNEAQ (reference sequence). In DNA form, the CDR3 reads TGTGCCAGCAGCTTATTGCGCACAGATACGCAGTATTTT. Translated: CASSLLRTDTQYF.

As for this clonotype: The junction departs from germline at one end; a sequencing error may be responsible. The chain combines TRBV11-2 with TRBJ2-5; 8 positions match TRBD1. Looked up from germline, CDR1 is SGHAT and CDR2 is FQNNGV. The CDR3 totals 15 residues. CDR3 residues: CASSPSLGGQETQHF. The CDR3 coding sequence is TGTGCCAGCAGCCCTTCCCTCGGGGGACAGGAGACCCAGCACTTC.

This clonotype was detected only a few times. The V gene is TRBV4-1, the J gene TRBJ1-6; D call uncertain. V lost 1 base, J lost 7 bases, and 14 bases lay in between. This CDR3 has 16 amino acids. Germline CDR1 reads MGHRA; CDR2 reads YSYEKL. The CDR3 DNA reads as TGCGCCAGCAGCCAAGTACCGGGCCCGGACAATTCACCCCTCCACTTT. This sequence encodes CASSQVPGPDNSPLHF.

This clonotype was observed a few times. The chain has TRBV28 and TRBJ2-1; D unclear. This CDR3 contains 11 residues. Trimming removed 4 bases from V and 9 bases from J, with 7 bases in between. Per germline, CDR1 MDHEN and CDR2 SYDVKM. For the CDR3, the DNA is TGTGCCAGCAGTTCAGCAAGTGAGCAGTTCTTC. Its protein is CASSSASEQFF. Supplemented by reference TRBV28 and TRBJ2-1, the full variable domain reads DVKVTQSSRYLVKRTGEKVFLECVQDMDHENMFWYRQDPGLGLRLIYFSYDVKMKEKGDIPEGYSVSREKKERFSLILESASTNQTSMYLCASSSASEQFFGPGTRLTVL.

CDR3 sequence: CASSRTGEFTLHF. The CDR3 DNA is TGTGCCAGCAGTCGGACGGGGGAGTTTACCCTCCACTTT. The chain recombines TRBV12-3 or TRBV12-4 with TRBJ1-6; TRBD1 might be the D (5 bases). The length of the CDR3 is 13 residues. Trimming cost V 5 bases and J 14 bases, with 16 bases left between them.

This clonotype has only a few counts. This chain connects TRBV7-9 to TRBJ2-7; perhaps TRBD1 as D (5 bases). V lost 1 base and J lost 6, with 7 bases in between. This CDR3 is built from 12 residues. Germline CDR1 is SEHNR and CDR2 is FQNEAQ (reference sequence). The CDR3 spells CASSLDRLEQYF. Here the CDR3 DNA reads TGTGCCAGCAGCTTAGACAGGCTCGAGCAGTACTTC. The full variable domain, completed using reference TRBV7-9 and TRBJ2-7, is DTGVSQNPRHKITKRGQNVTFRCDPISEHNRLYWYRQTLGQGPEFLTYFQNEAQLEKSRLLSDRFSAERPKGSFSTLEIQRTEQGDSAMYLCASSLDRLEQYFGPGTRLTVT.

This clonotype occurred a few times. The chain joins TRBV6-2 or TRBV6-3 to TRBJ2-3; D gene ambiguous. This CDR3 contains 12 residues. V lost 7 bases and J 3 bases, leaving 8 bases between the germline ends. The V gene's germline CDR1 is MNHEY and CDR2 SVGEGT. CDR3 protein: CASKGLTDTQYF. CDR3 sequence (DNA): TGTGCCAGCAAAGGGTTAACAGATACGCAGTATTTT.

This clonotype showed up just a few times. The chain links TRBV7-3 to TRBJ2-7, with 8 bases aligning to TRBD1. Per the germline V gene, CDR1 is SGHTA and CDR2 is FQGTGA. The CDR3 spans 13 residues. Trimming cost V 3 bases and J 7 bases; bases outside gene matches: 5. CDR3 DNA: TGTGCCAGCAGCTTGAGCAGGGGGCGGGAGCAGTACTTC. Its translation: CASSLSRGREQYF.

The rearrangement joins TRBV10-3 to TRBJ2-1; TRBD2 aligns across 11 bases. Germline CDR1 reads ENHRY; CDR2 reads SYGVKD. The CDR3 has 16 amino acids. V dropped 6 bases and J dropped 0; count of bases not matched to a gene: 4. CDR3 residues: CAIRLAGGSSYNEQFF. The DNA of the CDR3 is TGTGCCATCAGGCTAGCGGGGGGCAGCTCCTACAATGAGCAGTTCTTC.